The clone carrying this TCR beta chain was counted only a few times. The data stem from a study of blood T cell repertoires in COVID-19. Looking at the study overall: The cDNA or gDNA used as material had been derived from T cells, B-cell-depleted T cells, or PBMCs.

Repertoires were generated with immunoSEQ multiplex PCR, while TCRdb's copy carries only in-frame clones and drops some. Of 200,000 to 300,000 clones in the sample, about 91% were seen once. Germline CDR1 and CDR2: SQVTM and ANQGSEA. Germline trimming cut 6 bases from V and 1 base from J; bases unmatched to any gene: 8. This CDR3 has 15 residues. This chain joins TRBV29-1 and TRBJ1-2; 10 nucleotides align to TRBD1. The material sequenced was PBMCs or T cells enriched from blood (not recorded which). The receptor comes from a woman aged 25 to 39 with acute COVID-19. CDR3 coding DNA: TGCAGCGTGGGGACAGGGGATTGGGTTAACTATGGCTACACCTTC. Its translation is CSVGTGDWVNYGYTF. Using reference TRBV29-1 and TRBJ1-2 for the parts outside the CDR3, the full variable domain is SAVISQKPSRDICQRGTSLTIQCQVDSQVTMMFWYRQQPGQSLTLIATANQGSEATYESGFVIDKFPISRPNLTFSTLTVSNMSPEDSSIYLCSVGTGDWVNYGYTFGSGTRLTVV.